This TCR beta chain comes out of a study of vaccination and CD4 T cells after COVID-19. Study in general: The post-COVID sampling time was a median about 13 weeks after diagnosis, ranging from 35 to 161. From HCoV-229E, HCoV-OC43, HCoV-NL63 and SARS-CoV-2, overlapping spike peptides were used to stimulate the cells.

Germline CDR1 reads MGHRA; CDR2 reads YSYEKL. The CDR3 extends over 17 amino acids. V dropped 1 base and J dropped 6; count of bases not matched to a gene: 11. Sample treatment: roughly 11-day PBMC culture with coronavirus spike peptide pools or control peptides (ViraFEST assay). ViraFEST grew antigen-specific T cells using peptide pools, then sequenced TCRs. Having spent 10 days in culture, CD4+ T cells were then isolated by negative selection. Note on this clonotype: Its antigen is unknown.

Cultured CD4+ T-cell DNA underwent Oncomine TCR Beta short-read sequencing. TCRdb reprocessed the PCR reads via MiXCR and lists one record per CDR3 protein. The sample consists of some 11,000 distinct CDR3 sequences, roughly 41% of them appearing once. Specimen: CD4+ T cells from blood, cultured in vitro, collected after SARS-CoV-2 vaccination. The chain links TRBV4-1 to TRBJ2-7; 11 bases are shared with TRBD2. This sequence was found in a human donor who had recovered from COVID-19. CDR3 sequence (DNA): TGCGCCAGCAGCCAAGGTCGGGGGGCTCTAGCGGGAGGCGAGCAGTACTTC. As protein: CASSQGRGALAGGEQYF.